This TCR beta chain was found in a study of brain metastases from non-small cell lung cancer. The table came from immunoSEQ multiplex PCR; TCRdb's copy has only in-frame clones and leaves some out. The sample holds 1,500 to 2,000 clones, roughly nine tenths seen once. The ends were cut back, 6 bases at V and 3 bases at J, with 18 bases in the middle. Germline V CDR1 and CDR2: SGHVS, FQNEAQ. CDR3 length equals 15 residues. Note on this clone: Its antigen is as yet unknown.

Study results and limitations: In about 62% of brain metastases, T-cell clones were expanded compared with matched primary tumors.

Sequencing was done on a sample of primary lung tumor tissue. This rearrangement joins TRBV7-8 to TRBJ2-7; tentatively, D is TRBD1 or TRBD2 (5 bases each). The sequence came from a donor at least 40 years old with non-small cell lung cancer. CDR3 coding DNA: TGTGCCAGCAGTCGGATCGGGACCCGAGACTACGAGCAGTACTTC. Translating it yields CASSRIGTRDYEQYF.